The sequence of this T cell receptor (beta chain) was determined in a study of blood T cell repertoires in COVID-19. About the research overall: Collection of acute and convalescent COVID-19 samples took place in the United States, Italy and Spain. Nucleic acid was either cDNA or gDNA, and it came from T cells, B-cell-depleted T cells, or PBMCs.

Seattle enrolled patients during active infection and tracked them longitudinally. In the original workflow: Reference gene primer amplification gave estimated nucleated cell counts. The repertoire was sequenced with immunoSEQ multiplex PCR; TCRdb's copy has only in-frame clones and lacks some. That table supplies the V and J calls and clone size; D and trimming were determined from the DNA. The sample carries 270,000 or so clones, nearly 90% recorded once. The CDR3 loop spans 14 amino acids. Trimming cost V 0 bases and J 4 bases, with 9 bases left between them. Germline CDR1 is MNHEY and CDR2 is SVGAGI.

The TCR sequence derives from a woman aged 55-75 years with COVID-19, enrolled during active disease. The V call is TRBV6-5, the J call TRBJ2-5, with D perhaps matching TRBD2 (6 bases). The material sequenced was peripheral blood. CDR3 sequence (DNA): TGTGCCAGCAGTTACTCGCGGCGGGGAGAGACCCAGTACTTC. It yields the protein CASSYSRRGETQYF.